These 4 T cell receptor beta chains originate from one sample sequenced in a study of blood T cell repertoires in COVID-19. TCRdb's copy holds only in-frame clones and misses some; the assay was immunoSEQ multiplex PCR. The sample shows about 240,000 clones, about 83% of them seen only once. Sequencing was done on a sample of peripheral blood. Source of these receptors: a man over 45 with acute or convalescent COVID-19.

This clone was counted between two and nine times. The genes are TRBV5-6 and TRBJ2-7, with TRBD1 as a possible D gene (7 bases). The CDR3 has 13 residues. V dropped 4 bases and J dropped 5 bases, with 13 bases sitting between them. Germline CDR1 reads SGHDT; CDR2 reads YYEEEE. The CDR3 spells CASSPQGGHEQYF. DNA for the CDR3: TGTGCCAGCAGCCCTCAGGGGGGCCACGAGCAGTACTTC.

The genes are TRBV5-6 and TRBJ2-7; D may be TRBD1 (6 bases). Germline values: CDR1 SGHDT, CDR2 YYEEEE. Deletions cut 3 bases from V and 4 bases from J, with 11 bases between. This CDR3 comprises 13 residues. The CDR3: CASSYTRGYEQYF. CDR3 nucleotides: TGTGCCAGCAGCTATACCAGGGGTTACGAGCAGTACTTC.

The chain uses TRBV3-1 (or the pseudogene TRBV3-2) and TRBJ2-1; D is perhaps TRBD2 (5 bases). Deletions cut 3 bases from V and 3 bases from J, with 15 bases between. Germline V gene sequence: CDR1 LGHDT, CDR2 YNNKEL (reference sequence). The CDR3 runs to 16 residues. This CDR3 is CASSHDLASFYNEQFF. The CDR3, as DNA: TGTGCCAGCAGCCACGATCTGGCTAGCTTCTACAATGAGCAGTTCTTC.

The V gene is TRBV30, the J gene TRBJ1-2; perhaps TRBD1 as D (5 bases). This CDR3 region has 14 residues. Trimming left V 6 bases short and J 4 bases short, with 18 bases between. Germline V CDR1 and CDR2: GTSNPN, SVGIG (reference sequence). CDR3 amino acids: CACLRGRARYGYTF. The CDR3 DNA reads TGTGCCTGCCTAAGGGGCAGGGCTCGCTATGGCTACACCTTC.